The clone carrying this T cell receptor beta chain was counted a few times. Its antigen is undetermined. Since no conserved phenylalanine or tryptophan closes the CDR3, a read error is the likely cause. Because the CDR3's place on the DNA is in doubt, the DNA is left out and the CDR3 is given as listed by TCRdb. CDR1 and CDR2 from the germline V gene are SGHTS and YDEGEE. Both ends counted, the CDR3 spans 8 residues. This sample was taken from a study of T cell responses to AZD1222 COVID-19 vaccine. Profiled with immunoSEQ multiplex PCR; TCRdb holds only in-frame clones, not every one. The sample lists over 100,000 clones, about nine tenths seen once, with roughly 6.3% in the top ten. Study-wide results and limits: Most donors were white British, females outnumbered males, and clonal diversity was possibly underestimated. Sampling captured repertoires only after the peak T cell response. Vaccine-related CD4 TCRs covered spike, predominating at 160-218 and 743-854. Once two AZD1222 doses were given, Spike-specific TCR breadth and depth went up.

The V and J genes are TRBV5-8 and TRBJ1-1. This TCR was recovered from an adult in good health. Material: peripheral blood, obtained on day 0 of AZD1222 vaccination. This CDR3 reads CARTFGRS.